This entry describes one T cell receptor beta chain. In germline, CDR1 is MNHEY, CDR2 SMNVEV (reference sequence). CDR3 size: 14 residues. V was clipped by 2 bases and J by 3 bases, with 11 bases between them. TCRdb keeps only in-frame clones here, not all; method: immunoSEQ multiplex PCR. Found here are fewer than 75,000 clones, 85% to 90% of them singletons; the top ten hold 4.6%. The sample originates from a study of technical replicates of blood from a few donors. Sample: PBMCs. This receptor was obtained from a human donor in good health. Some clones in this sample may be carry-over from other donors' samples. This chain links TRBV27 with TRBJ2-7; weak D call: TRBD1 (5 bases). CDR3 sequence reads: CASSLRGPVYEQYF. CDR3 nucleotides: TGTGCCAGCAGTTTAAGGGGCCCGGTCTACGAGCAGTACTTC.